These T cell receptor beta chains were read from a single sample in a study of blood T cells in healthy people across ages. TCRdb used MiXCR to reprocess the 5' RACE reads, holding one entry per CDR3 protein. There are some 900,000 distinct CDR3 sequences in the sample; around 30% occur only once, and roughly 17% lies in the top ten. The sequenced sample consisted of blood. These receptors came from a woman aged 80 or over in good health. Each CDR3 is given with its conserved first and last residue. A D gene is named only where the DNA matches it firmly. Clone sizes are given selectively: once, few, many, or a class where the clone is expanded.

D gene: NA; clone size: many; J gene: TRBJ1-2; V gene: TRBV10-3; CDR3 protein: CAISEAEHGYTF; CDR3 DNA: TGTGCCATCAGTGAGGCAGAACATGGCTACACCTTC
D gene: NA; clone size: NA; J gene: TRBJ2-2; V gene: TRBV12-3/TRBV12-4; CDR3 protein: CASTHLSWRTGELFF; CDR3 DNA: TGTGCCAGCACCCATCTGTCCTGGCGCACCGGGGAGCTGTTTTTT
D gene: TRBD2; clone size: many; J gene: TRBJ2-3; V gene: TRBV11-2; CDR3 protein: CASRASGGTDTQYF; CDR3 DNA: TGTGCCAGCAGGGCTAGCGGGGGGACAGATACGCAGTATTTT
D gene: NA; clone size: NA; J gene: TRBJ1-4; V gene: TRBV30; CDR3 protein: CAWTRDTNNEKLFF; CDR3 DNA: TGTGCCTGGACCCGGGACACCAACAATGAAAAACTGTTTTTT
D gene: TRBD2; clone size: few; J gene: TRBJ2-4; V gene: TRBV4-3; CDR3 protein: CASSQDGGAQNIQYF; CDR3 DNA: TGCGCCAGCAGCCAAGACGGGGGGGCCCAAAACATTCAGTACTTC
D gene: NA; clone size: many; J gene: TRBJ1-2; V gene: TRBV29-1; CDR3 protein: CSVERPGYGYTF; CDR3 DNA: TGCAGCGTTGAACGTCCCGGCTATGGCTACACCTTC
D gene: NA; clone size: NA; J gene: TRBJ2-3; V gene: TRBV12-3/TRBV12-4; CDR3 protein: CASSALGADAQYF; CDR3 DNA: TGTGCCAGCAGTGCACTGGGCGCAGATGCGCAGTATTTT
D gene: NA; clone size: many; J gene: TRBJ2-1; V gene: TRBV2; CDR3 protein: CASTETGNEQFF; CDR3 DNA: TGTGCCAGCACCGAAACAGGGAATGAGCAGTTCTTC
D gene: NA; clone size: NA; J gene: TRBJ1-1; V gene: TRBV7-2; CDR3 protein: CASSLLWGRQNTEAFF; CDR3 DNA: TGTGCCAGCAGCTTATTGTGGGGCCGCCAGAACACTGAAGCTTTCTTT
D gene: NA; clone size: few; J gene: TRBJ1-5; V gene: TRBV13; CDR3 protein: CASSLGGSVGQPQHF; CDR3 DNA: TGTGCCAGCAGCTTAGGCGGGTCAGTGGGTCAGCCCCAGCATTTT